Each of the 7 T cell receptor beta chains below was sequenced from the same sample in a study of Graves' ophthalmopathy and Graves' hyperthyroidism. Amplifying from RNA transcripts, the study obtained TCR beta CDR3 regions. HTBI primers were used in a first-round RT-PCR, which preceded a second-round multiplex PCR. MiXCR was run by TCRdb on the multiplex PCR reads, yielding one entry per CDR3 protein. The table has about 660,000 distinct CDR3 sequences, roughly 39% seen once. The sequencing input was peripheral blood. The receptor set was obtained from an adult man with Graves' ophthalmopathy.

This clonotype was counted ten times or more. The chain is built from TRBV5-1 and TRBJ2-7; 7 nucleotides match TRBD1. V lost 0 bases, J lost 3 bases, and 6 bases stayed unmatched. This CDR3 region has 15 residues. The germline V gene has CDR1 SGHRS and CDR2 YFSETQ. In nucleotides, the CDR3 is TGCGCCAGCAGCTTGGCGACAGGGTGGTTCTACGAGCAGTACTTC. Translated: CASSLATGWFYEQYF.

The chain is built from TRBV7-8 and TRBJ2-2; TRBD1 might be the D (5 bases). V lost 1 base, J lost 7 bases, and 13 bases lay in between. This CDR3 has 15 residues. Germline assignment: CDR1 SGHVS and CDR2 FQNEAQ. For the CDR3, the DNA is TGTGCCAGCAGCTTAGGGTTTGGGGCGATCGGGGAGCTGTTTTTT. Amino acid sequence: CASSLGFGAIGELFF. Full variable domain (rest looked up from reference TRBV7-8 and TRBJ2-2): GAGVSQSPRYKVAKRGQDVALRCDPISGHVSLFWYQQALGQGPEFLTYFQNEAQLDKSGLPSDRFFAERPEGSVSTLKIQRTQQEDSAVYLCASSLGFGAIGELFFGEGSRLTVL.

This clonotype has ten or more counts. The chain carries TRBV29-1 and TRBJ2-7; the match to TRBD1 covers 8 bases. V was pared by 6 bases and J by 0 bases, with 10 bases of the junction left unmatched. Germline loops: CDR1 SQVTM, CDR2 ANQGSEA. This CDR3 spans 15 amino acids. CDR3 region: CSVATGGHYSYEQYF. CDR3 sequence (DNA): TGCAGCGTCGCTACAGGGGGGCACTACTCCTACGAGCAGTACTTC.

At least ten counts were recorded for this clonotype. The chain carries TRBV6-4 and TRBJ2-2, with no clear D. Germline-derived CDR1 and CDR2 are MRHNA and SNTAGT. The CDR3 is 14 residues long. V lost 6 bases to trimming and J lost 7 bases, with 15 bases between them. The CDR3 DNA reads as TGTGCCAGCAGAGTGACATCCCAGAGCGGGGAGCTGTTTTTT. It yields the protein CASRVTSQSGELFF.

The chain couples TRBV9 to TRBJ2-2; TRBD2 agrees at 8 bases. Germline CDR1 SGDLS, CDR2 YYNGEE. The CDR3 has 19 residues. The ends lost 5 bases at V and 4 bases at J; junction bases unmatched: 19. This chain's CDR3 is CASSSPSGSGRGGTGELFF. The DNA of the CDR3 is TGTGCCAGCAGTTCCCCCTCGGGGAGCGGGAGAGGGGGCACCGGGGAGCTGTTTTTT.

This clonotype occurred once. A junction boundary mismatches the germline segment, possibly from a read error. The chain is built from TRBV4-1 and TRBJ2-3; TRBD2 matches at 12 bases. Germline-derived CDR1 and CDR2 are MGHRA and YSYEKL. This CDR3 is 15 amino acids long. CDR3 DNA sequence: TGTGCCAGCAGCCGGACTAGCGGGGAAGGAGATACGCAGTATTTT. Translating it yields CASSRTSGEGDTQYF.

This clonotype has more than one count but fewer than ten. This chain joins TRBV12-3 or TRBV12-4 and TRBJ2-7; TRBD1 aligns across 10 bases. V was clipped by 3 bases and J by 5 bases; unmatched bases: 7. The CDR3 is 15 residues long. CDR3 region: CASSLMGQGSNEQYF. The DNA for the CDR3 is TGTGCCAGCAGTTTGATGGGACAGGGGAGCAACGAGCAGTACTTC.